These 19 T cell receptor beta chains came from one sample sequenced in a study of persistence of HIV-infected CD4 T cells. This was the immunoSEQ version 4 assay in survey mode. Using immunoSEQ multiplex PCR, the repertoire was profiled, and TCRdb retains in-frame clones only, with some absent. The sample includes around 60,000 clones, 70% to 75% of them seen just once. The stimulus was an HIV-1 Gag 15-mer peptide pool, about 1 ug/peptide/mL. CD40L/CD69 double-negative CD45RO-high memory CD4+ T cells were collected. No antigen has been assigned to these receptors. The sample in question was CD4+ T cells sorted from PBMCs after roughly 18-hour stimulation, obtained from a patient who received antiretroviral therapy. These receptors came from an adult man with HIV who was CMV-seropositive.

The V and J genes are TRBV4-1 and TRBJ2-3; 8 bases agree with TRBD1. The CDR3 contains 16 residues. Trimming cost V 6 bases and J 3 bases; bases outside gene matches: 11. Germline CDR1 is MGHRA and CDR2 is YSYEKL. CDR3 sequence (DNA): TGCGCCAGCAGTAGAGGATGGACAGGGAGGACAGATACGCAGTATTTT. It translates to CASSRGWTGRTDTQYF.

The chain joins TRBV9 to TRBJ2-1; 10 nucleotides line up with TRBD2. CDR1 and CDR2 from the germline V gene are SGDLS and YYNGEE. The J segment lost 5 bases and the V segment lost 0 bases, leaving 2 bases of the junction unmatched. The CDR3 is 15 amino acids. Written as DNA, the CDR3 is TGTGCCAGCAGCGTAGGGGGACTAGCGAACAATGAGCAGTTCTTC. It yields the protein CASSVGGLANNEQFF.

The chain uses TRBV9 and TRBJ2-1, with 13 bases matching TRBD2. Looked up from germline, CDR1 is SGDLS and CDR2 is YYNGEE. The length of the CDR3 is 15 residues. J gave up 9 bases and V 0 bases, and 3 bases lay outside the gene matches. The CDR3 DNA is TGTGCCAGCAGCGTAGGACTAGCGGGGGGTAGTGAGCAGTTCTTC. Residues: CASSVGLAGGSEQFF.

The chain combines TRBV10-3 with TRBJ2-6; D is possibly TRBD1 or TRBD2 (5 bases each). With 4 bases removed from V and 0 bases from J, the gap between germline ends came to 13 bases. The CDR3 is 17 amino acids. CDR1 and CDR2 (germline): ENHRY, SYGVKD. DNA of the CDR3: TGTGCCATCAGTGGAAGGGGACGGGGCTCTGGGGCCAACGTCCTGACTTTC. Amino acid sequence: CAISGRGRGSGANVLTF.

This clone was picked up a small number of times. J is TRBJ2-7 and V is TRBV27; the D is unclear. The germline CDR1 and CDR2 sequences are MNHEY and SMNVEV (reference sequence). The CDR3 totals 14 residues. V gave up 3 bases and J gave up 2 bases, with 11 bases separating them. The CDR3 DNA is TGTGCCAGCAGTTTTGTAGCAGTCCCCTACGAGCAGTACTTC. Translating gives CASSFVAVPYEQYF.

This rearrangement joins TRBV9 to TRBJ2-3; perhaps TRBD2 as D (5 bases). Germline CDR1 reads SGDLS; CDR2 reads YYNGEE. V was pared by 0 bases and J by 6 bases, with 14 bases between. This CDR3 region has 15 residues. CDR3 DNA sequence: TGTGCCAGCAGCGTAGGAGGGTACTCCGTGGATACGCAGTATTTT. Translation gives CASSVGGYSVDTQYF.

The chain links TRBV2 to TRBJ2-5; weak D call: TRBD1 (6 bases). Germline assignment: CDR1 SNHLY and CDR2 FYNNEI. V shed 8 bases and J shed 3 bases, with 19 bases lying between them. The CDR3 has 15 residues. The CDR3 region has the DNA TGTGCCAGCGCCCGCTTCGGGACACAAAAAGAGACCCAGTACTTC. Its protein product is CASARFGTQKETQYF.

The chain is built from TRBV19 and TRBJ2-1, with TRBD2 identical over 12 bases. CDR1 is LNHDA and CDR2 is SQIVND in the germline V gene (reference sequence). With 5 bases clipped from V and 7 bases from J, the junction kept 6 bases outside the gene matches. The CDR3 consists of 15 residues. The CDR3, as DNA: TGTGCCAGTAGTCCGCCAGGACTAGCGGGGAATGAGCAGTTCTTC. It translates to CASSPPGLAGNEQFF.

This chain connects TRBV29-1 to TRBJ1-1; D remains unclear. The V and J ends lost 4 bases and 1 base respectively, with 13 bases between them. The germline CDR1 and CDR2 sequences are SQVTM and ANQGSEA. The length of the CDR3 is 14 residues. CDR3 in DNA: TGCAGCGTTGTAATCGACGCTCGGAACACTGAAGCTTTCTTT. As protein: CSVVIDARNTEAFF. Full variable domain (rest looked up from reference TRBV29-1 and TRBJ1-1): SAVISQKPSRDICQRGTSLTIQCQVDSQVTMMFWYRQQPGQSLTLIATANQGSEATYESGFVIDKFPISRPNLTFSTLTVSNMSPEDSSIYLCSVVIDARNTEAFFGQGTRLTVV.

This clone has more than one count but fewer than ten. The chain has TRBV18 and TRBJ1-2; D not resolved. From germline, CDR1 is KGHSH and CDR2 LQKENI. V shed 6 bases and J shed 2 bases, with 7 bases lying between them. CDR3 length: 12 residues. CDR3 amino acids: CASSPTNYGYTF. The DNA for the CDR3 is TGTGCCAGCTCGCCAACAAACTATGGCTACACCTTC.

CDR3 sequence reads: CASSSDRGQGNSPLHF. CDR3 nucleotide sequence: TGCGCCAGCAGCTCGGACAGGGGGCAGGGTAATTCACCCCTCCACTTT. V usage is TRBV5-1 and J usage is TRBJ1-6, with 11 bases identical to TRBD1. This CDR3 spans 16 amino acids. From germline, CDR1 is SGHRS and CDR2 YFSETQ. The J segment lost 6 bases and the V segment lost 3 bases, leaving 5 bases of the junction unmatched. Variable domain in full (rest from reference TRBV5-1 and TRBJ1-6): KAGVTQTPRYLIKTRGQQVTLSCSPISGHRSVSWYQQTPGQGLQFLFEYFSETQRNKGNFPGRFSGRQFSNSRSEMNVSTLELGDSALYLCASSSDRGQGNSPLHFGNGTRLTVT.

Only a few counts were recorded for this clone. The rearrangement joins TRBV7-9 to TRBJ2-6, with D tentatively TRBD2 (5 bases). This CDR3 has 14 residues. V was cut by 8 bases and J by 0 bases, with 8 bases left in between. From germline, CDR1 is SEHNR and CDR2 FQNEAQ (reference sequence). The CDR3 region is CASPDYSGANVLTF. CDR3 in DNA: TGTGCCAGCCCCGACTACTCTGGGGCCAACGTCCTGACTTTC.

V is TRBV5-1 and J is TRBJ1-4; 9 positions agree with TRBD1. Looked up from germline, CDR1 is SGHRS and CDR2 is YFSETQ. The junction had 9 bases not matched to a gene; V was cut back by 4 bases and J by 8 bases. CDR3 length: 15 residues. For the CDR3, the DNA is TGCGCCAGCAGCCCGCGGACAGGGGACGGGGAAAAACTGTTTTTT. Protein sequence: CASSPRTGDGEKLFF.

This rearrangement joins TRBV6-2 or TRBV6-3 to TRBJ1-5, with D perhaps matching TRBD1 (6 bases). This CDR3 region has 18 residues. Germline assignment: CDR1 MNHEY and CDR2 SVGEGT. V lost 6 bases and J lost 0, with 21 bases in between. The CDR3 DNA reads as TGTGCCAGCAGCCCCGACAGCTCCAGGGGTTATAGCAATCAGCCCCAGCATTTT. As protein: CASSPDSSRGYSNQPQHF.

The rearrangement uses TRBV18 and TRBJ1-1; D gene unclear. The germline V gene has CDR1 KGHSH and CDR2 LQKENI. CDR3 length: 17 amino acids. Deletions cut 7 bases from V and 0 bases from J, with 21 bases between. The chain's CDR3 is CASFMHEAPSMNTEAFF. The CDR3, as DNA: TGTGCCAGCTTCATGCACGAGGCGCCCTCAATGAACACTGAAGCTTTCTTT.

This chain joins TRBV6-5 and TRBJ1-5, with 7 bases aligning to TRBD1. The CDR3 sequence is 12 residues long. V lost 7 bases to trimming and J lost 6 bases; unmatched junction nucleotides: 3. Germline CDR1 MNHEY, CDR2 SVGAGI. The CDR3 region is CASKGGRQPQHF. The CDR3 nucleotides are TGTGCCAGCAAAGGGGGCCGTCAGCCCCAGCATTTT.

The V gene is TRBV6-5, the J gene TRBJ1-2; 7 bases align to TRBD1. V lost 6 bases to trimming and J lost 4 bases; unmatched junction nucleotides: 2. Germline-derived CDR1 and CDR2 are MNHEY and SVGAGI. The CDR3 sequence is 12 residues long. Here the CDR3 reads CASRQGIYGYTF. The CDR3 coding sequence is TGTGCCAGCAGACAGGGGATCTATGGCTACACCTTC.

The V and J genes are TRBV28 and TRBJ2-3; D is unresolved. The CDR3 consists of 13 residues. Germline assignment: CDR1 MDHEN and CDR2 SYDVKM. The germline V and J ends were trimmed by 8 bases and 2 bases, with 11 bases remaining between them. Written as DNA, the CDR3 is TGTGCCAGCCTAGGACCGACCACAGATACGCAGTATTTT. This translates into CASLGPTTDTQYF.

This chain connects TRBV19 to TRBJ1-6; D may be TRBD1 (5 bases). V lost 7 bases, J lost 10 bases, and 17 bases lay in between. The CDR3 contains 14 residues. Germline V gene lookup returns CDR1 LNHDA and CDR2 SQIVND (reference sequence). CDR3 loop: CASTPDSAGSPLHF. CDR3 in DNA: TGTGCCAGTACCCCCGACAGCGCAGGATCACCCCTCCACTTT.